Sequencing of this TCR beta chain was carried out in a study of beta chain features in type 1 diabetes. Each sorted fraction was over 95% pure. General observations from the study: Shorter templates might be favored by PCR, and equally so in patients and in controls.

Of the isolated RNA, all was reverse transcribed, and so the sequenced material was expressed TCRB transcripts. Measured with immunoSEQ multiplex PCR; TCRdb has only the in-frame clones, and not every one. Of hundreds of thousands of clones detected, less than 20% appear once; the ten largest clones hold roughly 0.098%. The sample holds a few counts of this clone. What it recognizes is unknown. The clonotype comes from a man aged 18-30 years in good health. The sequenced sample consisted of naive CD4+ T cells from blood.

CDR3 in amino acids: CASSSWTGRETGELFF. The CDR3 region has the DNA TGTGCCAGCAGCTCTTGGACAGGAAGGGAGACCGGGGAGCTGTTTTTT. V gene TRBV7-3 combines with J gene TRBJ2-2, with 7 bases fitting TRBD1. Germline CDR1 SGHTA, CDR2 FQGTGA. This CDR3 is 16 amino acids long. The V and J ends lost 4 bases and 5 bases, in that order; junction bases with no gene match: 10.